Below, 23 T cell receptor beta chains from the same sample are listed, as sequenced in a study of HIV-infected patients and healthy controls. MiXCR, applied by TCRdb to the 5' RACE reads, yields one record per CDR3 protein. The sample records under 70,000 distinct CDR3 sequences, 15% to 20% being singletons. Sample: CD4+ T cells from blood. These receptors all stem from a human donor in good health.

This clonotype turned up a few times. Here the CDR3 DNA reads TGTGCCAGCAGTTCTGTAATGGCTTTCTTT. Its translation: CASSSVMAFF. This chain uses TRBV28 with TRBJ1-1; no firm D call. V lost 4 bases and J lost 11, with 8 bases in between. The CDR3 totals 10 residues. CDR1 and CDR2 from the germline V gene are MDHEN and SYDVKM.

This clonotype was counted between two and nine times. This sequence joins TRBV20-1 and TRBJ2-7; perhaps TRBD2 as D (6 bases). The germline V and J ends were trimmed by 2 bases and 6 bases, with 11 bases remaining between them. Per the germline V gene, CDR1 is DFQATT and CDR2 is SNEGSKA (reference sequence). CDR3 length: 12 residues. CDR3 DNA sequence: TGCAGTGCTAGAAAGGCGGGACGCGAGCAGTACTTC. This sequence encodes CSARKAGREQYF.

This clonotype was recorded a few times. The chain employs TRBV15 and TRBJ2-3; the D gene is possibly TRBD2 (6 bases). The V end lost 6 bases, the J end lost 7 bases, and 14 bases lay between the germline ends. Germline CDR1 LNHNV, CDR2 YYDKDF (reference sequence). This CDR3 has 13 amino acids. CDR3 sequence reads: CATRRDFQNTQYF. In DNA, the CDR3 is TGTGCCACCAGGAGGGACTTTCAGAATACGCAGTATTTT.

Ten or more counts support this clonotype. V usage is TRBV11-2 and J usage is TRBJ2-7; TRBD1 aligns across 9 bases. Losses at the gene ends were 3 bases for V and 5 bases for J; bases not matched to a gene: 11. Germline CDR1 SGHAT, CDR2 FQNNGV. The CDR3 spans 16 residues. CDR3 sequence reads: CASSFLSGTGSNEQYF. Here the CDR3 DNA reads TGTGCCAGCAGCTTCTTATCCGGGACAGGGTCCAACGAGCAGTACTTC.

The genes are TRBV11-2 and TRBJ2-1, with D hard to call. The V end was cut by 1 base, the J end by 3 bases, with 4 bases between. Germline V gene lookup returns CDR1 SGHAT and CDR2 FQNNGV. This CDR3 is built from 13 residues. This CDR3 is CASSLALYNEQFF. CDR3 in DNA: TGTGCCAGCAGCTTAGCCCTCTACAATGAGCAGTTCTTC. The whole variable domain, remainder taken from reference TRBV11-2 and TRBJ2-1, is EAGVAQSPRYKIIEKRQSVAFWCNPISGHATLYWYQQILGQGPKLLIQFQNNGVVDDSQLPKDRFSAERLKGVDSTLKIQPAKLEDSAVYLCASSLALYNEQFFGPGTRLTVL.

Many counts were recorded for this clonotype. The gene calls are TRBV3-1 and TRBJ2-1, with 14 bases identical to TRBD2. CDR1 is LGHDT and CDR2 is YNNKEL in the germline V gene (reference sequence). V lost 2 bases and J lost 9; bases outside the gene matches: 9. The CDR3 has 17 residues. This chain's CDR3 is CASSQPGTSGSMSEQFF. The CDR3 DNA is TGTGCCAGCAGCCAACCCGGGACTAGCGGGAGTATGAGTGAGCAGTTCTTC.

This clonotype was recorded a few times. The gene calls are TRBV29-1 and TRBJ2-6; no clear D gene. The V end lost 4 bases, the J end lost 5 bases, and 6 bases lay between the germline ends. The germline V gene has CDR1 SQVTM and CDR2 ANQGSEA. This CDR3 contains 12 residues. This CDR3 is CSVGFWANVLTF. For the CDR3, the DNA is TGCAGCGTTGGGTTTTGGGCCAACGTCCTGACTTTC.

This clonotype was recorded at least ten times. The chain uses TRBV2 and TRBJ2-1; TRBD1 aligns across 7 bases. Germline values: CDR1 SNHLY, CDR2 FYNNEI. This CDR3 has 15 residues. Germline trimming cut 5 bases from V and 3 bases from J; bases unmatched to any gene: 7. This CDR3 is CASSTNRGYYNEQFF. In DNA form, the CDR3 reads TGTGCCAGCAGTACCAACAGGGGATACTACAATGAGCAGTTCTTC.

The genes are TRBV6-2 or TRBV6-3 and TRBJ2-3; 15 positions match TRBD2. This CDR3 is built from 15 residues. CDR1 is MNHEY, CDR2 SVGEGT, per germline. The ends lost 6 bases at V and 6 bases at J; junction bases unmatched: 4. The DNA for the CDR3 is TGTGCCAGCAGCTGGACTAGCGGGAGGGTGGATACGCAGTATTTT. It yields the protein CASSWTSGRVDTQYF.

This clonotype turned up a few times. This chain links TRBV5-4 with TRBJ2-1; D might be TRBD1 (6 bases). The CDR3 spans 14 residues. Per germline, CDR1 SGHNT and CDR2 YYREEE (reference sequence). V shed 7 bases and J shed 4 bases, with 15 bases lying between them. For the CDR3, the DNA is TGTGCCAGCCGCAACAGGGCGGGTTACAATGAGCAGTTCTTC. Amino acid sequence: CASRNRAGYNEQFF. Based on the CDR3 plus reference TRBV5-4 and TRBJ2-1, the full variable domain is ETGVTQSPTHLIKTRGQQVTLRCSSQSGHNTVSWYQQALGQGPQFIFQYYREEENGRGNFPPRFSGLQFPNYSSELNVNALELDDSALYLCASRNRAGYNEQFFGPGTRLTVL.

This chain connects TRBV13 to TRBJ2-2; 10 bases match TRBD1. The CDR3 runs 16 residues. The V and J ends lost 8 bases and 5 bases, in that order; junction bases with no gene match: 11. CDR1 PRHDT and CDR2 FYEKMQ come from the germline V gene (reference sequence). The CDR3: CASVTRQGALTGELFF. CDR3 DNA sequence: TGTGCCAGCGTGACACGACAGGGGGCGCTAACCGGGGAGCTGTTTTTT.

This clonotype was picked up many times. The chain links TRBV6-2 or TRBV6-3 to TRBJ2-3; D perhaps matches TRBD1 (6 bases). Germline V CDR1 and CDR2: MNHEY, SVGEGT. The CDR3 is 15 amino acids. The V gene lost 1 base and the J gene lost 0 bases, with 8 bases spanning the gap. CDR3 in amino acids: CASSYWQGSTDTQYF. The CDR3 nucleotides read TGTGCCAGCAGTTACTGGCAGGGGAGCACAGATACGCAGTATTTT.

The rearrangement links TRBV29-1 to TRBJ2-7; 12 bases line up with TRBD1. The CDR3 covers 13 residues. The germline V gene encodes CDR1 SQVTM and CDR2 ANQGSEA. The trim removed 7 bases at V and 6 bases at J, leaving 7 bases unmatched. The CDR3 reads CSAEGQGAGEQYF. CDR3 bases: TGCAGCGCAGAGGGACAGGGGGCAGGCGAGCAGTACTTC.

This clonotype was observed a few times. The chain joins TRBV10-3 to TRBJ1-2; a possible D gene is TRBD1 (6 bases). The germline V gene has CDR1 ENHRY and CDR2 SYGVKD. V was pared by 9 bases and J by 6 bases, with 23 bases between. The CDR3 has 15 residues. The DNA of the CDR3 is TGTGCCATGAGTCCCGAGCAGCAGGGGATTCATGGCTACACCTTC. Translation: CAMSPEQQGIHGYTF.

Ten or more counts support this clonotype. This chain connects TRBV21-1 to TRBJ1-5; the D call of TRBD1 is as the table states it, not checked on the DNA. TRBV21-1 is an annotated pseudogene. The CDR3 is made up of 16 amino acids. This chain's CDR3 is CASSKDEERGNQPQHF. In nucleotides, the CDR3 is TGTGCCAGCAGCAAAGATGAGGAGAGGGGCAATCAGCCCCAGCATTTT.

This clonotype turned up a few times. This rearrangement joins TRBV3-1 to TRBJ2-7; D gene unclear. CDR1 is LGHDT, CDR2 YNNKEL, per germline (reference sequence). V lost 4 bases and J lost 2, with 9 bases in between. The CDR3 consists of 13 residues. The CDR3 reads CASSLVSAYEQYF. The CDR3 nucleotides read TGTGCCAGCAGCCTCGTCTCTGCCTACGAGCAGTACTTC.

The chain couples TRBV27 to TRBJ2-6; 8 bases are shared with TRBD2. Germline V gives CDR1 MNHEY, CDR2 SMNVEV (reference sequence). This CDR3 contains 16 residues. V lost 8 bases and J lost 0; bases outside the gene matches: 6. The CDR3 coding sequence is TGTGCCAGCGGGCGGGGGGCCCTCTCTGGGGCCAACGTCCTGACTTTC. Encoded protein: CASGRGALSGANVLTF. Filled out from reference TRBV27 and TRBJ2-6, the complete variable domain reads EAQVTQNPRYLITVTGKKLTVTCSQNMNHEYMSWYRQDPGLGLRQIYYSMNVEVTDKGDVPEGYKVSRKEKRNFPLILESPSPNQTSLYFCASGRGALSGANVLTFGAGSRLTVL.

The table lists this clonotype with many counts. This chain joins TRBV29-1 and TRBJ1-1; D remains ambiguous. V dropped 5 bases and J dropped 5 bases, with 12 bases sitting between them. The CDR3 is made up of 12 amino acids. In germline, CDR1 is SQVTM, CDR2 ANQGSEA. This chain's CDR3 is CSVCEGQTEAFF. CDR3 DNA: TGCAGCGTTTGCGAAGGGCAAACTGAAGCTTTCTTT.

A few counts support this clonotype. This sequence joins TRBV5-8 and TRBJ2-6; no clear D gene. This CDR3 contains 15 residues. Trimming took off 0 bases at V and 0 bases at J, with 4 bases between the two ends. Germline CDR1 and CDR2: SGHTS and YDEGEE. The CDR3 sequence: CASSLASSGANVLTF. The DNA of the CDR3 is TGTGCCAGCAGCTTGGCGAGCTCTGGGGCCAACGTCCTGACTTTC.

This clonotype was seen a few times. J is TRBJ2-1 and V is TRBV6-5; maybe TRBD2 (6 bases). CDR1 MNHEY and CDR2 SVGAGI come from the germline V gene. The CDR3 loop spans 16 amino acids. V lost 0 bases and J 2 bases, leaving 11 bases between the germline ends. Written as DNA, the CDR3 is TGTGCCAGCAGTTACTCGGCGGGAACCCCCTACAATGAGCAGTTCTTC. It yields the protein CASSYSAGTPYNEQFF.

This chain joins TRBV7-2 and TRBJ1-1, with a tentative D call TRBD1 (5 bases). CDR1 is SGHTA and CDR2 is FQGNSA in the germline V gene. V gave up 1 base and J gave up 1 base, with 10 bases separating them. This CDR3 region has 15 residues. The CDR3 coding sequence is TGTGCCAGCAGCTTAGTGTGGACAAAGAACACTGAAGCTTTCTTT. This gives the protein CASSLVWTKNTEAFF.

The table lists this clonotype with many counts. The chain links TRBV20-1 to TRBJ1-1, with 7 bases aligning to TRBD1. This CDR3 spans 13 amino acids. Trimming took 3 bases from V and 12 from J; bases not matched to a gene: 13. Per the germline V gene, CDR1 is DFQATT and CDR2 is SNEGSKA (reference sequence). Here the CDR3 DNA reads TGCAGTGCTAGTGACATACAGGGGCGGCGAACTTTCTTT. This sequence encodes CSASDIQGRRTFF.

This chain uses TRBV27 with TRBJ2-1; D tentatively fits TRBD1 or TRBD2 (6 bases each). CDR1 is MNHEY and CDR2 is SMNVEV in the germline V gene (reference sequence). The CDR3 length is 14 residues. Deletions cut 9 bases from V and 9 bases from J, with 21 bases between. The CDR3, as DNA: TGTGCCAGTTCCTCCGGGGGCCGGGGTCCTGAGCAGTTCTTC. It translates to CASSSGGRGPEQFF.